Following are 20 T cell receptor beta chains from one sample sequenced in a study of T cells after yellow fever vaccination. One entry per CDR3 protein, called by TCRdb with MiXCR from the 5' RACE reads. The sample has hundreds of thousands of distinct CDR3 sequences, under 25% seen once. Sample: PBMCs, taken 15 days after the yellow fever booster vaccination. All receptors derive from a man younger than 40 who received the YFV17D yellow fever vaccine.

This clonotype has just a few counts. This CDR3 is CAISGGPWNQPQHF. The CDR3 region has the DNA TGTGCCATCAGTGGAGGGCCCTGGAATCAGCCCCAGCATTTT. This chain links TRBV10-3 with TRBJ1-5; D remains unclear. Germline values: CDR1 ENHRY, CDR2 SYGVKD. The germline V and J ends were trimmed by 4 bases and 4 bases, with 11 bases remaining between them. The CDR3 totals 14 residues.

The gene calls are TRBV5-6 and TRBJ2-1; 7 bases align to TRBD2. The J segment lost 13 bases and the V segment lost 3 bases, leaving 16 bases of the junction unmatched. Germline V gives CDR1 SGHDT, CDR2 YYEEEE. The CDR3 consists of 15 residues. CDR3 loop: CASSWNSASGQIQFF. CDR3 bases: TGTGCCAGCAGCTGGAATAGCGCTAGCGGCCAGATTCAGTTCTTC.

This clonotype was detected only a few times. The chain links TRBV29-1 to TRBJ2-1; D gene unclear. The germline V gene encodes CDR1 SQVTM and CDR2 ANQGSEA. With 5 bases removed from V and 3 bases from J, the gap between germline ends came to 14 bases. The CDR3 sequence is 14 residues long. CDR3 coding DNA: TGCAGCGTTCTGACTCCTCTTAACTACAATGAGCAGTTCTTC. Its protein product is CSVLTPLNYNEQFF.

The DNA of the CDR3 is TGCGCCAGCAGCTTGAGCCTCCCACCCGGGGAGCTGTTTTTT. As protein: CASSLSLPPGELFF. J is TRBJ2-2 and V is TRBV5-1, with D hard to call. V lost 1 base, J lost 6 bases, and 10 bases lay in between. The CDR3 length is 14 residues. Germline CDR1 and CDR2: SGHRS and YFSETQ.

The rearrangement links TRBV6-1 to TRBJ2-2; D is ambiguous. In germline, CDR1 is MNHNS, CDR2 SASEGT. The germline V and J ends were trimmed by 7 bases and 1 base, with 13 bases remaining between them. The CDR3 has 15 residues. CDR3 coding DNA: TGTGCCAGCATGGTTTGGGCAGGGAACACCGGGGAGCTGTTTTTT. This encodes CASMVWAGNTGELFF.

V gene TRBV13 combines with J gene TRBJ2-5; 7 positions agree with TRBD2. V dropped 0 bases and J dropped 4; count of bases not matched to a gene: 8. The CDR3 is 16 amino acids. Germline V gene data show CDR1 as PRHDT and CDR2 as FYEKMQ (reference sequence). The CDR3 protein is CASSLGAAGVAETQYF. The CDR3 DNA reads TGTGCCAGCAGCTTAGGCGCGGCGGGAGTGGCAGAGACCCAGTACTTC.

There are a few counts of this clonotype. The J gene is TRBJ2-7, the V gene TRBV15; D is undetermined. The CDR3 has 14 residues. CDR1 is LNHNV and CDR2 is YYDKDF in the germline V gene (reference sequence). Trimming stripped 0 bases from V and 0 bases from J, with 6 bases between. The CDR3 nucleotides are TGTGCCACCAGCAGAGATCAAAGCTCCTACGAGCAGTACTTC. Protein product: CATSRDQSSYEQYF. Drawing the rest from reference TRBV15 and TRBJ2-7, the complete variable domain is DAMVIQNPRYQVTQFGKPVTLSCSQTLNHNVMYWYQQKSSQAPKLLFHYYDKDFNNEADTPDNFQSRRPNTSFCFLDIRSPGLGDTAMYLCATSRDQSSYEQYFGPGTRLTVT.

This clonotype has a handful of counts. V gene TRBV5-5 combines with J gene TRBJ1-2; 8 bases match TRBD1. The germline CDR1 and CDR2 sequences are SGHKS and YYEKEE (reference sequence). The CDR3 consists of 15 residues. After removal of 1 base from V and 4 bases from J, the junction contained 6 bases not matched to a gene. Written as DNA, the CDR3 is TGTGCCAGCAGCTTGTCAGGGGGCGGTATCTATGGCTACACCTTC. As protein: CASSLSGGGIYGYTF.

The rearrangement links TRBV7-9 to TRBJ2-7; D remains ambiguous. Trimming removed 6 bases from V and 9 bases from J, with 18 bases in between. Germline V gene lookup returns CDR1 SEHNR and CDR2 FQNEAQ (reference sequence). This CDR3 comprises 13 residues. CDR3 loop: CASRRKHFRRQYF. The CDR3, as DNA: TGTGCCAGCAGGCGTAAGCACTTCCGCCGGCAGTACTTC.

The V call is TRBV4-2, the J call TRBJ2-3; a possible D gene is TRBD2 (5 bases). V lost 1 base, J lost 4 bases, and 15 bases lay in between. Germline CDR1 is LGHNA and CDR2 is YNFKEQ. The CDR3 has 16 amino acids. This chain's CDR3 is CASSQVGIASPDTQYF. CDR3 DNA sequence: TGTGCCAGCAGCCAAGTCGGGATAGCCTCCCCAGATACGCAGTATTTT.

This clonotype turned up a few times. The rearrangement uses TRBV28 and TRBJ1-6; D might be TRBD1 (6 bases). This CDR3 is 14 amino acids long. V gave up 8 bases and J gave up 7 bases, with 15 bases separating them. Germline lookup yields CDR1 MDHEN and CDR2 SYDVKM. The CDR3 sequence: CASVTGPENSPLHF. DNA for the CDR3: TGTGCCAGCGTTACAGGGCCTGAAAATTCACCCCTCCACTTT.

J is TRBJ2-7 and V is TRBV20-1; D remains ambiguous. The CDR3 is made up of 11 amino acids. In germline, CDR1 is DFQATT, CDR2 SNEGSKA (reference sequence). Trimming took 6 bases from V and 4 from J, leaving 10 bases between them. CDR3 residues: CSAKVRYEQYF. DNA for the CDR3: TGCAGTGCCAAAGTCCGGTACGAGCAGTACTTC.

On this clonotype: The junction and the germline gene differ at one end; a read error may be behind it. The chain is built from TRBV20-1 and TRBJ2-1; 7 nucleotides align to TRBD2. This CDR3 spans 12 amino acids. Germline assignment: CDR1 DFQATT and CDR2 SNEGSKA (reference sequence). The DNA of the CDR3 is TGTTCGACTAGCAGCTCCTACAATGAGCAGTTCTTC. This gives the protein CSTSSSYNEQFF.

The rearrangement joins TRBV29-1 to TRBJ2-7; 7 nucleotides line up with TRBD2. Germline-derived CDR1 and CDR2 are SQVTM and ANQGSEA. This CDR3 is 12 amino acids long. The V segment lost 4 bases and the J segment 6 bases; nucleotides outside the gene matches: 6. CDR3 in amino acids: CSVAREKGEQYF. The CDR3 DNA sequence: TGCAGCGTTGCGCGGGAGAAGGGCGAGCAGTACTTC.

In this sample, this clonotype turned up many times. The gene calls are TRBV6-2 or TRBV6-3 and TRBJ2-2; possible D gene TRBD2, 6 bases. This CDR3 region has 15 residues. V shed 3 bases and J shed 4 bases, with 12 bases lying between them. Germline loops: CDR1 MNHEY, CDR2 SVGEGT. This chain's CDR3 is CASSYHLATTGELFF. The CDR3 DNA follows: TGTGCCAGCAGTTATCACCTAGCGACCACCGGGGAGCTGTTTTTT.

This clonotype was counted many times. V gene TRBV5-1 combines with J gene TRBJ2-2, with D possibly TRBD1 on 6 matching bases. CDR1 is SGHRS, CDR2 YFSETQ, per germline. Trimming stripped 7 bases from V and 0 bases from J, with 10 bases between. The CDR3 is made up of 14 amino acids. The CDR3 DNA reads TGCGCCAGCTCACAGGGCCCGAACACCGGGGAGCTGTTTTTT. It specifies CASSQGPNTGELFF.

The V call is TRBV14, the J call TRBJ2-2; weak D call: TRBD1 (5 bases). From germline, CDR1 is SGHDN and CDR2 FVKESK. The CDR3 totals 13 residues. Trimming removed 4 bases at V and 7 bases at J, with 10 bases between. The CDR3 reads CASSLKGIGELFF. In nucleotides, the CDR3 is TGTGCCAGCAGCCTTAAGGGGATCGGGGAGCTGTTTTTT.

This clonotype came up a few times. This chain links TRBV3-1 with TRBJ2-7, with D tentatively TRBD1 (6 bases). The germline V gene encodes CDR1 LGHDT and CDR2 YNNKEL (reference sequence). The CDR3 length is 15 residues. With 1 base removed from V and 6 bases from J, the gap between germline ends came to 16 bases. The CDR3 DNA is TGTGCCAGCAGCCAAGGGAACAACAGGGCAGGCGAGCAGTACTTC. It specifies CASSQGNNRAGEQYF.

There are a few counts of this clonotype. This chain uses TRBV24-1 with TRBJ2-2, with D unclear. The CDR3 length is 16 residues. V lost 2 bases and J 0 bases, leaving 9 bases between the germline ends. Germline-derived CDR1 and CDR2 are KGHDR and SFDVKD. CDR3 in DNA: TGTGCCACCAGTGATTCACGGCACGCGAACACCGGGGAGCTGTTTTTT. This translates into CATSDSRHANTGELFF.

The J gene is TRBJ2-1, the V gene TRBV20-1; weak D call: TRBD1 (5 bases). Trimming shortened V by 1 base and J by 8 bases, and 9 bases separated the two germline ends. The CDR3 length is 12 residues. Germline CDR1 DFQATT, CDR2 SNEGSKA (reference sequence). The CDR3 spells CSARGGGDEQFF. The CDR3 bases are TGCAGTGCTAGAGGGGGCGGCGATGAGCAGTTCTTC.